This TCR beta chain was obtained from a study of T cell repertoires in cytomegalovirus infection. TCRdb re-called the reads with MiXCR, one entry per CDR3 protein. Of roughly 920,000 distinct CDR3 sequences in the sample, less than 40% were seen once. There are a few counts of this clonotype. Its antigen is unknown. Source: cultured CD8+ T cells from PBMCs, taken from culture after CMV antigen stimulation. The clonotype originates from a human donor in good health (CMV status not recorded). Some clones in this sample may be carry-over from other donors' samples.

The chain's CDR3 is CASSLGPGLEQYV. CDR3 in DNA: TGTGCCAGCAGTTTAGGTCCAGGGTTGGAGCAGTACGTC. The chain is built from TRBV27 and TRBJ2-7, with TRBD1 as a possible D gene (5 bases). Germline V gene data show CDR1 as MNHEY and CDR2 as SMNVEV (reference sequence). There are 13 residues in the CDR3. Trimming pared 2 bases from V and 7 bases from J, leaving 12 bases between.